The table lists the clone carrying this T cell receptor beta chain with a few counts. Its cognate antigen is unknown. TCRdb redid the calling of the 5' RACE reads with MiXCR, one entry per CDR3 protein. The table lists about 540,000 distinct CDR3 sequences, approximately 11% of them singletons. This record comes from a study of CD8 T cells in ankylosing spondylitis. General study results and limits: In ankylosing spondylitis blood, a motif of 7 to 9 highly homologous TCR beta variants appeared characteristic.

The CDR3 runs to 16 residues. V lost 4 bases and J 0 bases, leaving 13 bases between the germline ends. The germline CDR1 and CDR2 sequences are MNHNS and SASEGT. The chain joins TRBV6-1 to TRBJ2-1, with unresolved D. The sequence derives from a male donor with ankylosing spondylitis. Sequencing input: blood, either unsorted or a sorted T cell fraction (not recorded which). CDR3 residues: CASSVQGGYSYNEQFF. The CDR3 region has the DNA TGTGCCAGCAGTGTCCAAGGCGGCTACTCCTACAATGAGCAGTTCTTC.